The 16 T cell receptor beta chains listed next were all sequenced from one sample in a study of cytomegalovirus exposure and HLA in healthy donors. Sequencing was performed with immunoSEQ multiplex PCR; in TCRdb, only in-frame clones are kept and a portion is missing. The table includes 260,000 or so clones, about 90% detected once. Source material: PBMCs. These receptors all come from a woman between 25 and 40 years old in good health and CMV-seronegative.

The chain is built from TRBV5-1 and TRBJ2-1; 14 nucleotides agree with TRBD2. CDR3 size: 15 residues. Germline CDR1 is SGHRS and CDR2 is YFSETQ. The V segment lost 3 bases and the J segment 10 bases; nucleotides outside the gene matches: 6. The CDR3 sequence is CASSSAGTSGGEQFF. CDR3 DNA: TGCGCCAGCAGCTCTGCAGGGACTAGCGGGGGCGAGCAGTTCTTC.

The chain is built from TRBV5-6 and TRBJ2-5, with D tentatively TRBD1 (5 bases). Trimming removed 0 bases at V and 3 bases at J, with 12 bases between. The CDR3 has 15 amino acids. Germline V gives CDR1 SGHDT, CDR2 YYEEEE. The CDR3 region is CASSLARTNKETQYF. In DNA, the CDR3 is TGTGCCAGCAGCTTGGCACGGACAAATAAAGAGACCCAGTACTTC.

The chain recombines TRBV4-1 with TRBJ2-5; D unclear. The V end was cut by 4 bases, the J end by 4 bases, with 19 bases between. The germline gives CDR1 MGHRA, CDR2 YSYEKL. The CDR3 totals 16 residues. This CDR3 is CASSPMTQAWAETQYF. CDR3 sequence (DNA): TGCGCCAGCAGCCCAATGACCCAAGCATGGGCAGAGACCCAGTACTTC.

The CDR3 nucleotides read TGTGCCAGCACCATTCCCGGACAGGGGGCGGGCTACACCTTC. Residues: CASTIPGQGAGYTF. The chain combines TRBV28 with TRBJ1-2; 11 bases agree with TRBD1. The germline CDR1 and CDR2 sequences are MDHEN and SYDVKM. The CDR3 is 14 residues long. Losses at the gene ends were 7 bases for V and 8 bases for J; bases not matched to a gene: 9.

CDR3 sequence: CASSVSLLGEQYF. The CDR3 DNA is TGTGCCAGCAGTGTGAGTTTACTGGGCGAGCAGTACTTC. This chain joins TRBV2 and TRBJ2-7; no clear D. Between the trimmed V and J ends, which lost 4 bases and 6 bases, there was a span of 13 bases. CDR3 size: 13 residues. Germline lookup yields CDR1 SNHLY and CDR2 FYNNEI.

The chain recombines TRBV11-3 with TRBJ2-1, with D maybe TRBD1 (6 bases). V lost 4 bases and J 1 base, leaving 17 bases between the germline ends. This CDR3 contains 17 residues. Germline values: CDR1 SGHNT, CDR2 YENEEA. Here the CDR3 reads CASSSHGQGISYNEQFF. As DNA, the CDR3 is TGTGCCAGCAGCTCCCACGGGCAGGGGATTTCCTACAATGAGCAGTTCTTC.

The J gene is TRBJ2-3, the V gene TRBV9; tentatively, D is TRBD2 (6 bases). The CDR3 is 16 residues long. V lost 0 bases and J lost 0, with 11 bases in between. The germline gives CDR1 SGDLS, CDR2 YYNGEE. The CDR3 sequence: CASSVDGSGSTDTQYF. For the CDR3, the DNA is TGTGCCAGCAGCGTAGATGGTAGCGGTAGCACAGATACGCAGTATTTT.

The chain employs TRBV27 and TRBJ2-5, with D uncertain. The CDR3 contains 15 residues. From germline, CDR1 is MNHEY and CDR2 SMNVEV (reference sequence). V was shortened by 0 bases and J by 1 base, with 9 bases between the two germline ends. The CDR3 loop is CASSLSSGSQETQYF. CDR3 bases: TGTGCCAGCAGTTTATCGTCAGGCAGCCAAGAGACCCAGTACTTC.

The V call is TRBV6-1, the J call TRBJ1-5; D unresolved. The V end was cut by 4 bases, the J end by 0 bases, with 10 bases between. Per germline, CDR1 MNHNS and CDR2 SASEGT. The length of the CDR3 is 15 residues. The CDR3 nucleotides read TGTGCCAGCAGTGCGGTCTTCCCTAGCAATCAGCCCCAGCATTTT. This translates into CASSAVFPSNQPQHF.

The chain joins TRBV7-2 to TRBJ2-7; D possibly corresponds to TRBD2 (5 bases). Germline values: CDR1 SGHTA, CDR2 FQGNSA. The CDR3 length is 13 residues. V lost 6 bases, J lost 3 bases, and 12 bases lay in between. CDR3 protein: CASSNRGNYEQYF. The CDR3 DNA reads TGTGCCAGCAGTAACCGGGGAAACTACGAGCAGTACTTC.

The chain joins TRBV7-3 to TRBJ2-3, with unresolved D. The CDR3 is 13 amino acids. V gave up 5 bases and J gave up 6 bases, with 12 bases separating them. Germline V gene data show CDR1 as SGHTA and CDR2 as FQGTGA. CDR3 protein: CASSLAPRDTQYF. The CDR3 DNA follows: TGTGCCAGCAGCCTGGCACCTCGGGATACGCAGTATTTT.

This chain joins TRBV27 and TRBJ2-5; D gene ambiguous. Trimming took 5 bases from V and 4 from J, leaving 11 bases between them. The CDR3 contains 13 residues. Germline V gene data show CDR1 as MNHEY and CDR2 as SMNVEV (reference sequence). In DNA, the CDR3 is TGTGCCAGCAGTCCGAGACTCGTAGAGACCCAGTACTTC. Protein sequence: CASSPRLVETQYF.

V and J are TRBV11-3 and TRBJ2-7, with no clear D. V was shortened by 7 bases and J by 1 base, with 14 bases between the two germline ends. The length of the CDR3 is 14 residues. The germline V gene has CDR1 SGHNT and CDR2 YENEEA. The CDR3 here is CASTLWAQSYEQYF. CDR3 nucleotides: TGTGCCAGCACCCTGTGGGCCCAATCCTACGAGCAGTACTTC.

This sequence joins TRBV29-1 and TRBJ2-4; D might be TRBD1 (6 bases). The length of the CDR3 is 11 residues. CDR1 and CDR2 from the germline V gene are SQVTM and ANQGSEA. The ends were cut back, 8 bases at V and 8 bases at J, with 13 bases in the middle. CDR3 in DNA: TGCAGCCTCCGTTCAGGGGACATTCAGTACTTC. This encodes CSLRSGDIQYF. Combining the CDR3 with reference TRBV29-1 and TRBJ2-4 gives the whole variable domain SAVISQKPSRDICQRGTSLTIQCQVDSQVTMMFWYRQQPGQSLTLIATANQGSEATYESGFVIDKFPISRPNLTFSTLTVSNMSPEDSSIYLCSLRSGDIQYFGAGTRLSVL.

V and J are TRBV19 and TRBJ2-1, with 9 nucleotides matching TRBD1. CDR1 and CDR2 from the germline V gene are LNHDA and SQIVND (reference sequence). The length of the CDR3 is 15 residues. V gave up 1 base and J gave up 5 bases; unmatched junction bases: 3. This chain's CDR3 is CASSIGDRGDNEQFF. CDR3 DNA: TGTGCCAGTAGTATAGGCGACAGGGGGGACAATGAGCAGTTCTTC.

The rearrangement uses TRBV19 and TRBJ2-7; D tentatively fits TRBD1 or TRBD2 (7 bases each). This CDR3 spans 16 amino acids. Germline V gene lookup returns CDR1 LNHDA and CDR2 SQIVND (reference sequence). Trimming pared 1 base from V and 3 bases from J, leaving 16 bases between. CDR3 nucleotide sequence: TGTGCCAGTAGTATAGGACAACAGGGGAGGGTCTACGAGCAGTACTTC. Protein product: CASSIGQQGRVYEQYF.